This T cell receptor beta chain emerged from a study of PD-1 blockade in classical Hodgkin lymphoma. Study findings and constraints: Repertoires differed for reasons still undefined, possibly disease activity or prior therapy. Complete responders possessed baseline diversity comparable to newly diagnosed patients.

This clone has just a few counts. Its target is unknown. All patients experienced relapse after autologous stem cell transplantation, and brentuximab vedotin exposure was variable. TCRdb's copy holds only in-frame clones and misses some; the assay was immunoSEQ multiplex PCR. The table records more than 70,000 clones, 80% to 95% of them present only once. In germline, CDR1 is SGHRS, CDR2 YFSETQ. V was pared by 2 bases and J by 5 bases, with 8 bases between. This CDR3 contains 13 residues. The chain is built from TRBV5-1 and TRBJ1-5, with TRBD1 as a possible D gene (5 bases). The receptor's source is a human donor with classical Hodgkin lymphoma. Source: peripheral blood mononuclear cells (PBMCs), taken before the second cycle of nivolumab. In DNA, the CDR3 is TGCGCCAGCAGCTTTGAAGGGGATCAGCCCCAGCATTTT. The encoded protein is CASSFEGDQPQHF. The whole variable domain, filled in from reference TRBV5-1 and TRBJ1-5, reads KAGVTQTPRYLIKTRGQQVTLSCSPISGHRSVSWYQQTPGQGLQFLFEYFSETQRNKGNFPGRFSGRQFSNSRSEMNVSTLELGDSALYLCASSFEGDQPQHFGDGTRLSIL.